This entry is about one T cell receptor (beta chain). What it binds is not known. This entry comes from a study of PD-1 blockade in classical Hodgkin lymphoma. Broader study findings: CD4+ TCR diversity, unlike CD8+, climbed significantly by C4D1. Complete responders possessed baseline diversity comparable to newly diagnosed patients. Underlying causes for the observed repertoire differences were not defined, possibly disease activity or prior therapy.

The CDR3 covers 20 residues. V lost 0 bases to trimming and J lost 5 bases; unmatched junction nucleotides: 22. Germline-derived CDR1 and CDR2 are KGHSH and LQKENI. Each and every patient relapsed after autologous stem cell transplantation, and patients got differing brentuximab vedotin exposure. Best responses included complete response and partial response; otherwise, the best response was progressive disease. Clones were sequenced by immunoSEQ multiplex PCR, and TCRdb holds only the in-frame ones, with some missing. The table has nearly 60,000 clones, roughly 90% seen once; the top ten hold 10%. This receptor was taken from a human donor with classical Hodgkin lymphoma. V gene TRBV18 combines with J gene TRBJ2-7; 7 nucleotides line up with TRBD2. Sequencing used peripheral blood mononuclear cells (PBMCs), obtained before the second cycle of nivolumab. CDR3 protein: CASSPPPPLWGEGQIHEQYF. The DNA of the CDR3 is TGTGCCAGCTCACCACCACCCCCCCTGTGGGGGGAGGGCCAAATCCACGAGCAGTACTTC.